This T cell receptor (beta chain) was observed in a study of blood T cells in healthy people across ages. The use of a sample-barcoded 5' primer and a J-beta primer mix characterized a second PCR of roughly 6 to 11 cycles. Using its own MiXCR run on the 5' RACE reads, TCRdb lists one record per CDR3 protein. The sample has about 1,500,000 distinct CDR3 sequences, approximately 28% seen once; the top ten hold about 7.7%. This clonotype has at least ten counts. The V gene's germline CDR1 is LNHNV and CDR2 YYDKDF (reference sequence). V lost 5 bases and J 5 bases, leaving 18 bases between the germline ends. This CDR3 is built from 15 residues.

The sequencing sample was made of blood. V usage is TRBV15 and J usage is TRBJ2-5; a weak D match, TRBD2 (6 bases). The sequence derives from a woman younger than 45 in good health. The CDR3: CATSGMGVRGETQYF. The CDR3 coding sequence is TGTGCCACCAGCGGAATGGGTGTTCGGGGGGAGACCCAGTACTTC.